These 32 T cell receptor beta chains came from one sample sequenced in a study of blood T cell repertoires in COVID-19. Libraries were prepared by immunoSEQ multiplex PCR; TCRdb keeps only in-frame clonotypes and omits some of them. The sample lists some 300,000 clones; around 90% were seen once. Sequencing input: peripheral blood. All receptors come from a man aged 70-80 years with acute or convalescent COVID-19.

The chain employs TRBV4-1 and TRBJ2-5; unclear D gene. Per the germline V gene, CDR1 is MGHRA and CDR2 is YSYEKL. CDR3 length: 14 amino acids. Trimming took 0 bases from V and 5 from J, leaving 10 bases between them. Here the CDR3 DNA reads TGCGCCAGCAGCCAAGACCGAGGTGGGGAGACCCAGTACTTC. Translation: CASSQDRGGETQYF.

The genes are TRBV24-1 and TRBJ2-1; 9 positions agree with TRBD2. Germline V gene data show CDR1 as KGHDR and CDR2 as SFDVKD. Losses at the gene ends were 2 bases for V and 9 bases for J; bases not matched to a gene: 13. The CDR3 contains 17 residues. In DNA form, the CDR3 reads TGTGCCACCAGTGATTCCCGGGGTAGCGGGAGAGGGTTTGAGCAGTTCTTC. Translating it yields CATSDSRGSGRGFEQFF.

The chain carries TRBV2 and TRBJ1-2; 10 bases fit TRBD1. The germline V gene has CDR1 SNHLY and CDR2 FYNNEI. After removal of 7 bases from V and 6 bases from J, the junction contained 5 bases not matched to a gene. This CDR3 contains 13 residues. The CDR3 DNA reads as TGTGCCAGCACCGGGACAGGGGCGAATGGCTACACCTTC. Protein sequence: CASTGTGANGYTF.

This clone showed up just a few times. The chain carries TRBV20-1 and TRBJ1-2; 7 nucleotides line up with TRBD1. The CDR3 is 13 residues long. CDR1 and CDR2 (germline): DFQATT, SNEGSKA (reference sequence). V lost 3 bases and J lost 2; bases outside the gene matches: 3. Here the CDR3 DNA reads TGCAGTGCTAGTCCCAGGGGGAACTATGGCTACACCTTC. Translating gives CSASPRGNYGYTF.

This clone was seen only a few times. The chain links TRBV30 to TRBJ2-3; perhaps TRBD1 as D (6 bases). The length of the CDR3 is 18 residues. Germline lookup yields CDR1 GTSNPN and CDR2 SVGIG (reference sequence). The ends were cut back, 1 base at V and 5 bases at J, with 25 bases in the middle. The CDR3: CAWSGPGARTRGVDTQYF. The CDR3 DNA follows: TGTGCCTGGAGTGGTCCAGGGGCCCGCACCCGAGGTGTAGATACGCAGTATTTT.

The V call is TRBV5-4, the J call TRBJ2-2; 7 nucleotides match TRBD2. This CDR3 is 17 amino acids long. The trim removed 4 bases at V and 4 bases at J, leaving 13 bases unmatched. Germline V gene lookup returns CDR1 SGHNT and CDR2 YYREEE (reference sequence). The CDR3 here is CASSRPTSDGFTGELFF. The CDR3 DNA reads TGTGCCAGCAGCCGACCCACTAGCGATGGGTTCACCGGGGAGCTGTTTTTT.

The CDR3 nucleotides read TGTGCCAGCAGCCCAAATCAGCCCCAGCATTTT. Translating gives CASSPNQPQHF. The gene calls are TRBV28 and TRBJ1-5; D ambiguous. This CDR3 is built from 11 residues. Trimming cost V 6 bases and J 4 bases, with 4 bases left between them. CDR1 is MDHEN, CDR2 SYDVKM, per germline.

This chain connects TRBV28 to TRBJ1-5, with a tentative D call TRBD1 (6 bases). Germline V CDR1 and CDR2: MDHEN, SYDVKM. CDR3 size: 14 residues. The V end lost 7 bases, the J end lost 0 bases, and 10 bases lay between the germline ends. The CDR3 loop reads CASIRGDSNQPQHF. CDR3 nucleotide sequence: TGTGCCAGCATCAGGGGTGATAGCAATCAGCCCCAGCATTTT.

V gene TRBV27 combines with J gene TRBJ1-2; D is perhaps TRBD1 (6 bases). This CDR3 has 16 residues. The V gene lost 6 bases and the J gene lost 3 bases, with 20 bases spanning the gap. The germline V gene has CDR1 MNHEY and CDR2 SMNVEV (reference sequence). CDR3 coding DNA: TGTGCCAGCAGCCCGACCTGGACAGAGCATTACTATGGCTACACCTTC. The encoded protein is CASSPTWTEHYYGYTF.

The CDR3 region has the DNA TGTGCCAGCAGCCAGGCCGGGACTAGCGGGGCGAGCTCCTACAATGAGCAGTTCTTC. This encodes CASSQAGTSGASSYNEQFF. The gene calls are TRBV7-2 and TRBJ2-1; 13 bases are a match to TRBD2. V trimming: 5 bases; J trimming: 0 bases; junction bases outside the gene matches: 10. This CDR3 has 19 amino acids. Germline V lookup: CDR1 SGHTA, CDR2 FQGNSA.

V usage is TRBV28 and J usage is TRBJ1-4; TRBD1 agrees at 8 bases. The CDR3 is 15 amino acids. The germline V gene has CDR1 MDHEN and CDR2 SYDVKM. With 5 bases clipped from V and 8 bases from J, the junction kept 10 bases outside the gene matches. CDR3 loop: CASSILTGEREKLFF. CDR3 bases: TGTGCCAGCAGTATCCTGACAGGGGAACGGGAAAAACTGTTTTTT. The full variable domain, completed using reference TRBV28 and TRBJ1-4, is DVKVTQSSRYLVKRTGEKVFLECVQDMDHENMFWYRQDPGLGLRLIYFSYDVKMKEKGDIPEGYSVSREKKERFSLILESASTNQTSMYLCASSILTGEREKLFFGSGTQLSVL.

The chain carries TRBV11-2 and TRBJ1-5, with 7 bases lining up with TRBD1. The CDR3 runs to 19 residues. Germline CDR1 reads SGHAT; CDR2 reads FQNNGV. V shed 5 bases, J shed 2 bases, and the junction held 18 bases outside the gene matches. CDR3 sequence reads: CASSPPFNRPGGGNQPQHF. The DNA for the CDR3 is TGTGCCAGCAGCCCTCCTTTCAATCGGCCAGGGGGTGGCAATCAGCCCCAGCATTTT.

This clone was observed once. The rearrangement links TRBV7-9 to TRBJ2-3; D remains unclear. This CDR3 region has 12 residues. Germline CDR1 SEHNR, CDR2 FQNEAQ (reference sequence). V dropped 5 bases and J dropped 7 bases, with 10 bases sitting between them. CDR3 amino acids: CASSRVHNTQYF. The CDR3, as DNA: TGTGCCAGCAGCCGAGTCCATAATACGCAGTATTTT.

The V call is TRBV24-1, the J call TRBJ2-3, with TRBD2 identical over 10 bases. The germline CDR1 and CDR2 sequences are KGHDR and SFDVKD. This CDR3 comprises 20 residues. J lost 1 base, V lost 4 bases, and 16 bases had no gene match. The CDR3 DNA follows: TGTGCCACCAGTGACCCCCTCCGGGACGAGGGGACTAGCGGCACAGATACGCAGTATTTT. This sequence encodes CATSDPLRDEGTSGTDTQYF.

This clone was recorded only once. This sequence joins TRBV5-4 and TRBJ1-2, with TRBD1 matching over 7 bases. The trim removed 4 bases at V and 13 bases at J, leaving 10 bases unmatched. CDR3 length: 12 residues. Germline V CDR1 and CDR2: SGHNT, YYREEE (reference sequence). The CDR3 region has the DNA TGTGCCAGCAGCACGTCGGAGGGGGCACGCACCTTC. As protein: CASSTSEGARTF.

The chain employs TRBV7-2 and TRBJ1-6; 7 nucleotides line up with TRBD1. The CDR3 has 16 residues. The J segment lost 9 bases and the V segment lost 6 bases, leaving 14 bases of the junction unmatched. Germline lookup yields CDR1 SGHTA and CDR2 FQGNSA. The CDR3 DNA sequence: TGTGCCAGCAGAGCCGGGACAGCCCCCGGAGGTTCACCCCTCCACTTT. It encodes CASRAGTAPGGSPLHF. The full variable domain, completed using reference TRBV7-2 and TRBJ1-6, is GAGVSQSPSNKVTEKGKDVELRCDPISGHTALYWYRQSLGQGLEFLIYFQGNSAPDKSGLPSDRFSAERTGGSVSTLTIQRTQQEDSAVYLCASRAGTAPGGSPLHFGNGTRLTVT.

The rearrangement uses TRBV28 and TRBJ2-3; possibly TRBD1 for D (6 bases). The CDR3 spans 14 residues. V lost 2 bases, J lost 3 bases, and 9 bases lay in between. Germline V gene lookup returns CDR1 MDHEN and CDR2 SYDVKM. As DNA, the CDR3 is TGTGCCAGCAGTTTAAAACAGGGAACAGATACGCAGTATTTT. It translates to CASSLKQGTDTQYF. Complete variable domain (other parts from reference TRBV28 and TRBJ2-3): DVKVTQSSRYLVKRTGEKVFLECVQDMDHENMFWYRQDPGLGLRLIYFSYDVKMKEKGDIPEGYSVSREKKERFSLILESASTNQTSMYLCASSLKQGTDTQYFGPGTRLTVL.

This chain links TRBV9 with TRBJ2-3; tentative D call: TRBD2 (6 bases). Germline assignment: CDR1 SGDLS and CDR2 YYNGEE. This CDR3 is built from 17 residues. V lost 1 base to trimming and J lost 2 bases, with 17 bases between them. CDR3: CASSVFEFRGDTDTQYF. As DNA, the CDR3 is TGTGCCAGCAGCGTATTTGAGTTTCGCGGGGACACAGATACGCAGTATTTT.

J is TRBJ2-1 and V is TRBV7-3; TRBD2 might be the D (5 bases). This CDR3 is built from 13 residues. V was clipped by 3 bases and J by 8 bases, with 11 bases between them. Germline loops: CDR1 SGHTA, CDR2 FQGTGA. The CDR3, as DNA: TGTGCCAGCAGCTTCAGGAGCGGCGATGAGCAGTTCTTC. Its translation: CASSFRSGDEQFF.

This chain links TRBV30 with TRBJ1-5, with 7 bases fitting TRBD1. Germline CDR1 reads GTSNPN; CDR2 reads SVGIG (reference sequence). The V gene end was trimmed by 3 bases and the J gene end by 6 bases; junction bases not matched to a gene: 8. This CDR3 has 14 amino acids. The CDR3 loop is CAWRTTGESQPQHF. The CDR3 DNA reads TGTGCCTGGAGGACCACAGGGGAGAGTCAGCCCCAGCATTTT.

The V call is TRBV9, the J call TRBJ1-6, with TRBD1 identical over 9 bases. The CDR3 is made up of 16 amino acids. Germline CDR1 reads SGDLS; CDR2 reads YYNGEE. Germline trimming cut 2 bases from V and 7 bases from J; bases unmatched to any gene: 7. This CDR3 reads CASSVGPGQGNSPLHF. The CDR3 nucleotides read TGTGCCAGCAGCGTTGGACCGGGACAGGGCAATTCACCCCTCCACTTT.

This sequence joins TRBV19 and TRBJ2-5; 10 bases map to TRBD2. CDR3 length equals 13 residues. From germline, CDR1 is LNHDA and CDR2 SQIVND (reference sequence). The J segment lost 7 bases and the V segment lost 4 bases, leaving 3 bases of the junction unmatched. The CDR3 DNA sequence: TGTGCCAGTAGTACTAGCGGGGGCCCGACCCAGTACTTC. Amino acids: CASSTSGGPTQYF.

The CDR3: CASSLDLPGQGSEKLFF. CDR3 nucleotide sequence: TGCGCCAGCAGCTTGGACTTACCGGGACAGGGGAGTGAAAAACTGTTTTTT. The V and J genes are TRBV5-1 and TRBJ1-4, with 10 bases identical to TRBD1. Germline CDR1 reads SGHRS; CDR2 reads YFSETQ. The CDR3 consists of 17 residues. Trimming removed 0 bases from V and 7 bases from J; junction bases left unmatched: 9.

V usage is TRBV5-1 and J usage is TRBJ1-1; TRBD1 agrees at 8 bases. Germline CDR1 reads SGHRS; CDR2 reads YFSETQ. The CDR3 spans 15 residues. V was pared by 1 base and J by 3 bases, with 5 bases of the junction left unmatched. CDR3 protein: CASSLNDRGYTEAFF. CDR3 DNA: TGCGCCAGCAGCTTGAATGACAGGGGATACACTGAAGCTTTCTTT.

The CDR3 nucleotides are TGTGCCAGTACGAGGGAGGGGTTGGCCACTGAAGCTTTCTTT. Protein sequence: CASTREGLATEAFF. The genes are TRBV19 and TRBJ1-1, with TRBD1 as a possible D gene (5 bases). Germline assignment: CDR1 LNHDA and CDR2 SQIVND (reference sequence). The CDR3 spans 14 residues. V was cut by 7 bases and J by 4 bases, with 16 bases left in between.

The rearrangement uses TRBV5-6 and TRBJ2-7, with D unclear. CDR3 length: 13 amino acids. V was cut by 1 base and J by 4 bases, with 9 bases left in between. Germline V gene sequence: CDR1 SGHDT, CDR2 YYEEEE. CDR3 protein: CASSLMASYEQYF. The CDR3, as DNA: TGTGCCAGCAGCTTGATGGCCTCTTACGAGCAGTACTTC.

The chain has TRBV7-2 and TRBJ2-7; possible D gene TRBD2, 5 bases. From germline, CDR1 is SGHTA and CDR2 FQGNSA. V dropped 1 base and J dropped 0 bases, with 16 bases sitting between them. The CDR3 consists of 17 residues. CDR3: CASSLVSGSALSYEQYF. CDR3 DNA: TGTGCCAGCAGCTTAGTAAGTGGGAGCGCACTCTCCTACGAGCAGTACTTC.

The rearrangement uses TRBV28 and TRBJ1-1; D may be TRBD1 (5 bases). Germline V gene lookup returns CDR1 MDHEN and CDR2 SYDVKM. Between the trimmed V and J ends, which lost 2 bases and 8 bases, there was a span of 9 bases. The CDR3 has 12 amino acids. The CDR3 DNA reads as TGTGCCAGCAGTTTAAGAACAGGAGAAGCTTTCTTT. This encodes CASSLRTGEAFF.

This clone was found a few times. The chain employs TRBV28 and TRBJ2-7; 9 bases map to TRBD1. The CDR3 is 17 amino acids. V lost 5 bases to trimming and J lost 4 bases; unmatched junction nucleotides: 15. Germline V gene sequence: CDR1 MDHEN, CDR2 SYDVKM. The CDR3, as DNA: TGTGCCAGCAGTCCTTCTCAATTAGGACAGGGGTTGTACGAGCAGTACTTC. Translated: CASSPSQLGQGLYEQYF.

This chain uses TRBV7-2 with TRBJ2-7; 11 bases agree with TRBD2. This CDR3 region has 16 residues. Looked up from germline, CDR1 is SGHTA and CDR2 is FQGNSA. V was clipped by 5 bases and J by 1 base; unmatched bases: 7. CDR3 sequence: CASSPFTSGGSYEQYF. For the CDR3, the DNA is TGTGCCAGCAGCCCCTTTACTAGCGGGGGTTCCTACGAGCAGTACTTC.

The rearrangement links TRBV9 to TRBJ1-6; tentatively, D is TRBD1 (5 bases). From germline, CDR1 is SGDLS and CDR2 YYNGEE. The CDR3 consists of 14 residues. Trimming took off 6 bases at V and 7 bases at J, with 14 bases between the two ends. The CDR3 loop is CASKEGGVNSPLHF. For the CDR3, the DNA is TGTGCCAGCAAAGAGGGAGGGGTCAATTCACCCCTCCACTTT.

The chain has TRBV19 and TRBJ2-2, with D perhaps TRBD1 (5 bases). This CDR3 has 17 residues. Per germline, CDR1 LNHDA and CDR2 SQIVND (reference sequence). V was pared by 3 bases and J by 4 bases, with 18 bases between. This CDR3 is CASSIRRRQSTTGELFF. DNA for the CDR3: TGTGCCAGTAGTATTCGCCGCAGACAGTCAACCACCGGGGAGCTGTTTTTT.